This T cell receptor beta chain comes out of a study of HIV-infected children after antiretroviral therapy interruption (dated by TCRdb to the late 2010s). As for the study more broadly: All eight included children had a CD4+ count above 500 and a viral load below 50 copies/ml, with four on planned treatment interruption and four on continuous treatment. A median age of roughly 10 years was recorded in the interruption group, and a median age of roughly 8 years was recorded in the continuous treatment group. Exposure to EBV and CMV had been recorded for most participating children. For the interruption arm, samples were taken at week 0, at week 12, at the end of interruption (week 24 or 48), and roughly 3 years after the study ended. Continuous-treatment samples were analyzed from corresponding weeks 0, 48 and 150. Alongside measurements of thymic output, TCR repertoires of children on planned treatment interruption were compared with TCR repertoires of children on continuous antiretroviral treatment. Results the study describes overall, beyond this receptor: In the naive CD4+ repertoires of PTI patients, CDR3 sharing between time points dropped after the start of interruption, while many sequences were shared between the end of interruption and 3 years later. An increase in the naive CD4+ Gini coefficient was observed by the end of treatment interruption, suggesting clonal expansion, and a return to baseline was observed by 3 years. The small number of patients is a limitation, and caution is needed when interpreting the data. Sorted CD45RA+ naive cells might include minor non-naive CD45RA+ populations such as EMRA or stem memory cells.

Library preparation employed 3' RACE. TCR libraries were generated from RNA by a 3' RACE protocol incorporating unique molecular identifiers so that PCR amplification bias could be corrected. As many as 12 amplicon libraries were pooled and then sequenced on an Illumina MiSeq using v2 2x250 paired-end chemistry. The paper's processing steps were these. Reads were processed with Decombinator for assignment of V and J genes and CDR3, and barcode-based correction of errors and PCR bias was applied. Before Gini coefficients were calculated with the R ineq package, the repertoires were subsampled to the same depth. GLIPH, Hamming distance and a shared triplet metric were used to assess CDR3 similarity. TCRdb reprocessing: public reads trimmed at Q25 with fastp, clones called with MiXCR, in-frame beta chains kept. Rows merge per CDR3 protein into single entries with the most common DNA and genes. The V and J calls come from TCRdb's annotation, not from the publication. This sample is represented by about 89,000 distinct CDR3 sequences; 6% to 8.5% of them were singletons. Around 1.1% of the sample is in the top ten clones.

As concerns this clonotype: Its antigen is currently not known. Base qualities are not recorded, but no much larger clone differs from it by a single base.

The treatment or condition tag for this specimen amounts to: PENTA 11 planned treatment interruption arm or continuous ART arm. Children from the United Kingdom aged 2 to 15 years who had been given at least three-drug ART for at least 24 weeks were enrolled as participants. Cryopreserved PBMCs containing at least 5 million viable cells were needed, and a few candidate patients were excluded because their viable PBMC yield was low. Using a FACSAria III cell sorter, naive CD4+ CD45RA+ CD45RO- T cells were FACS-sorted out of thawed PBMCs. After sorting, the cells were fixed and RNA was extracted first with the RNeasy FFPE kit and then with the RNeasy Micro kit. The source was CD45RA+ CD4+ T cells from PBMCs, pooled from several time points, collected from a donor given antiretroviral therapy, either interrupted or continuous. The sample's cell subset or site, from its label and the paper: naive CD4+ CD45RA+ CD45RO- T cells. This TCR derives from a pool of human donors with HIV.

In nucleotides, the sequence is TGTGCCAGCAGCTTACCAGGGTCGGGAGAGCAGTACTTC. Its protein is CASSLPGSGEQYF. The chain is made from TRBV7-2 and TRBJ2-7, with the D call tentatively TRBD1 or TRBD2, each fitting 5 bases. Via the germline V gene, CDR1 is SGHTA and CDR2 FQGNSA. The V end loses 2 bases and the J end loses 7 bases, and a stretch of 12 bases separates them. From cysteine to phenylalanine, the CDR3 is 13 amino acids long. Only the CDR3 portion is preserved as DNA: 39 bases, with reading frame beginning at the first base.